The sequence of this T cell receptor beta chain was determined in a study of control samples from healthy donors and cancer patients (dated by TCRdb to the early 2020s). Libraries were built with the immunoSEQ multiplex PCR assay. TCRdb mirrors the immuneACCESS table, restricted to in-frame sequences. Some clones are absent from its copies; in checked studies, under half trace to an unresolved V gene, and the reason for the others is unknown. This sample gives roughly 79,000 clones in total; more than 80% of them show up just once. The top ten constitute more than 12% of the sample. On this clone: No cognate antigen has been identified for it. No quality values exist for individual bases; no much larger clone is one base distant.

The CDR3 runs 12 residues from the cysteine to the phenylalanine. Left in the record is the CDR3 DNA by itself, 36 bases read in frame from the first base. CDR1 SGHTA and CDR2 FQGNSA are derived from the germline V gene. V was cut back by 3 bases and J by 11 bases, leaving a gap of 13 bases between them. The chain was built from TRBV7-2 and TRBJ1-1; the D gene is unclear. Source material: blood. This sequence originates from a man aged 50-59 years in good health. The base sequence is TGTGCCAGCAGCTTCTTTGGAAGGGAGGCTTTCTTT. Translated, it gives CASSFFGREAFF.